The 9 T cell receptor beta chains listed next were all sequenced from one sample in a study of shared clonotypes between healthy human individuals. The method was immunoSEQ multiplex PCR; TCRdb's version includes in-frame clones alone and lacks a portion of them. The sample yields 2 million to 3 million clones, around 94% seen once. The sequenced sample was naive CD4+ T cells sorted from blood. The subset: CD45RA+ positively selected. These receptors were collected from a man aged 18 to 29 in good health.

The CDR3 loop is CASSEGGLAGRSYEQYF. DNA for the CDR3: TGTGCCAGCAGCGAAGGGGGGCTAGCGGGCCGCTCCTACGAGCAGTACTTC. The chain has TRBV27 and TRBJ2-7, with TRBD2 identical over 8 bases. With V trimmed by 6 bases and J by 0 bases, 13 bases remained unmatched. Germline CDR1 MNHEY, CDR2 SMNVEV (reference sequence). CDR3 length: 17 residues.

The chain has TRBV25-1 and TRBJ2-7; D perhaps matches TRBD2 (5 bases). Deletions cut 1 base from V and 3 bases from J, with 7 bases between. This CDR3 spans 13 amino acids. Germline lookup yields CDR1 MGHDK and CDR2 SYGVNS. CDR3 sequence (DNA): TGTGCCAGCAGTGAATTTAGCGTCTACGAGCAGTACTTC. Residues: CASSEFSVYEQYF.

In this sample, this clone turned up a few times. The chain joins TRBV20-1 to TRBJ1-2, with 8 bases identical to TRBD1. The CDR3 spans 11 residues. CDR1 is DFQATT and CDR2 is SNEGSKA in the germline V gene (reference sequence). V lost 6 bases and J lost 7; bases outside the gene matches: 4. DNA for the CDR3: TGCAGTGCCCGGACAGGGCCTGGCTACACCTTC. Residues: CSARTGPGYTF.

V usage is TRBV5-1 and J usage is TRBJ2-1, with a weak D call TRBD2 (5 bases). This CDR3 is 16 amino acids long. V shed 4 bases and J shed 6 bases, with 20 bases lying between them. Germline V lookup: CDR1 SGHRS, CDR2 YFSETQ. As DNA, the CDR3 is TGCGCCAGCAGCGTACTAGGAACCGGCGCTGGCAATGAGCAGTTCTTC. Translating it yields CASSVLGTGAGNEQFF.

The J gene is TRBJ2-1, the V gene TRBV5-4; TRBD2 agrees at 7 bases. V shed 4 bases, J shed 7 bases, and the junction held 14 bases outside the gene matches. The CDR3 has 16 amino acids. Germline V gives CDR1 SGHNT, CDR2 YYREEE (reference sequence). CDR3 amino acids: CASSPMPGGGLNEQFF. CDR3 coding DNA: TGTGCCAGCAGCCCCATGCCGGGAGGAGGGTTAAATGAGCAGTTCTTC.

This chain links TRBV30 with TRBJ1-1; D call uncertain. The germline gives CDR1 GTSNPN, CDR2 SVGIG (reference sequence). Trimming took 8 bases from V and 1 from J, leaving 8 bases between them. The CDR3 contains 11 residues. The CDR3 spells CAVSRNTEAFF. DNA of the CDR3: TGTGCCGTGTCAAGGAACACTGAAGCTTTCTTT. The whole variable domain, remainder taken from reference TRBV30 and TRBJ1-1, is SQTIHQWPATLVQPVGSPLSLECTVEGTSNPNLYWYRQAAGRGLQLLFYSVGIGQISSEVPQNLSASRPQDRQFILSSKKLLLSDSGFYLCAVSRNTEAFFGQGTRLTVV.

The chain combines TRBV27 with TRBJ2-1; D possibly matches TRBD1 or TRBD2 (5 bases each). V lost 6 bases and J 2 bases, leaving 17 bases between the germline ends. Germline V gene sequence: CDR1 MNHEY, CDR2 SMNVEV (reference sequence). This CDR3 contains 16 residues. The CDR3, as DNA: TGTGCCAGCAGCCTTTACCGGGACCCTCCCTACAATGAGCAGTTCTTC. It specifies CASSLYRDPPYNEQFF.

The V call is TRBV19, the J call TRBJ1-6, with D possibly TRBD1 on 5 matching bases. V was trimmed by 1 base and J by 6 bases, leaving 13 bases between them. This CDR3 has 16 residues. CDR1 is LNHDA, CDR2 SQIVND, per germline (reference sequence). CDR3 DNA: TGTGCCAGTAGTATAGCTGCCGGGGGACCTAATTCACCCCTCCACTTT. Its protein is CASSIAAGGPNSPLHF.

The CDR3 sequence is CASNRGKGTDTQYF. In DNA form, the CDR3 reads TGTGCCAGCAATCGGGGAAAGGGTACAGATACGCAGTATTTT. The chain couples TRBV6-5 to TRBJ2-3; a possible D gene is TRBD2 (5 bases). The germline V gene has CDR1 MNHEY and CDR2 SVGAGI. V was pared by 7 bases and J by 3 bases, with 14 bases between. The CDR3 runs 14 residues.